The 6 T cell receptor beta chains below come from one sample, sequenced in a study of response to subunit inactivated influenza vaccine. MiXCR, applied by TCRdb to the RT-PCR reads, yields one record per CDR3 protein. The sample includes over 800,000 distinct CDR3 sequences, around 20% of them seen just once. The material was PBMCs from blood, obtained 4 to 6 days after vaccination. Receptors were obtained from a middle-aged man who received an inactivated influenza vaccine.

There are a few counts of this clonotype. The V call is TRBV7-2, the J call TRBJ2-1, with 8 bases identical to TRBD2. The CDR3 is made up of 16 amino acids. Trimming at V came to 2 bases and at J to 9 bases, leaving 12 bases not matched to a gene. The germline V gene has CDR1 SGHTA and CDR2 FQGNSA. As DNA, the CDR3 is TGTGCCAGCAGCTTAAGTCTGGCGGGAGGTCGCATTGAGCAGTTCTTC. Translation: CASSLSLAGGRIEQFF.

This clonotype showed up just a few times. This chain links TRBV3-1 with TRBJ1-1, with D possibly TRBD1 on 5 matching bases. The CDR3 totals 13 residues. Germline V gives CDR1 LGHDT, CDR2 YNNKEL (reference sequence). With 6 bases removed from V and 10 bases from J, the gap between germline ends came to 18 bases. CDR3 residues: CASRFRGAKGAFF. The CDR3 region has the DNA TGTGCCAGCAGATTCCGAGGGGCCAAGGGAGCTTTCTTT.

This clonotype was seen only a few times. The chain links TRBV5-1 to TRBJ2-2; 9 bases agree with TRBD2. The V and J ends lost 4 bases and 4 bases, in that order; junction bases with no gene match: 5. This CDR3 is built from 15 residues. Germline V gene sequence: CDR1 SGHRS, CDR2 YFSETQ. CDR3 residues: CASSPSGRSTGELFF. CDR3 nucleotides: TGCGCCAGCAGCCCAAGCGGGAGGTCCACCGGGGAGCTGTTTTTT.

Details on this clonotype: It may be a read error: a sequence one base away is much more abundant. This chain uses TRBV29-1 with TRBJ2-7; the match to TRBD2 covers 7 bases. The CDR3 runs 12 residues. The J segment lost 1 base and the V segment lost 5 bases, leaving 2 bases of the junction unmatched. CDR1 is SQVTM, CDR2 ANQGSEA, per germline. CDR3 sequence (DNA): TGCAGCGTTCGGGAGGTATCCTACGAGCAGTACTTC. Residues: CSVREVSYEQYF.

The V call is TRBV11-1, the J call TRBJ2-1; D is undetermined. V lost 0 bases and J lost 3, with 18 bases in between. The CDR3 length is 18 residues. Germline V gene lookup returns CDR1 SGHAT and CDR2 FQDESV (reference sequence). CDR3 bases: TGTGCCAGCAGCTTAGCGGCGCATCGGACCAAAGGCTACAATGAGCAGTTCTTC. This gives the protein CASSLAAHRTKGYNEQFF.

There are a few counts of this clonotype. The V call is TRBV12-3 or TRBV12-4, the J call TRBJ2-5, with 8 positions matching TRBD1. CDR3 size: 13 residues. J lost 4 bases, V lost 7 bases, and 5 bases had no gene match. Here the CDR3 reads CASTWTGLETQYF. Written as DNA, the CDR3 is TGTGCCAGCACTTGGACAGGGTTAGAGACCCAGTACTTC.